This T cell receptor (beta chain) originates from a study of beta chain features in type 1 diabetes. This clone appeared a few times. Its antigen remains unknown. Distinct nucleotide sequences in the sample also encode this CDR3. Study-level points and caveats: Any role of HLA type in TCRB rearrangement remained unresolved here. Type 1 diabetes patients had TCRB CDR3s that were shorter (moderately but significantly so) in all four CD4+ subsets.

The isolated RNA, all of it, was reverse transcribed, so expressed TCRB transcripts were what got sequenced. This table comes from immunoSEQ multiplex PCR, and its TCRdb copy is limited to in-frame clones, with some not included. The sample carries around 600,000 clones, 9.5% to 15% recorded once. V was clipped by 0 bases and J by 7 bases, with 6 bases between them. The CDR3 contains 11 residues. The germline CDR1 and CDR2 sequences are DFQATT and SNEGSKA (reference sequence). The receptor's source is a man between 25 and 39 years old with type 1 diabetes. The sample was naive CD4+ T cells from blood. The chain carries TRBV20-1 and TRBJ1-2; D is possibly TRBD1 (5 bases). The CDR3 region has the DNA TGCAGTGCTAGAGATAGGGGTGGCTACACCTTC. Protein: CSARDRGGYTF.